The present entry profiles one T cell receptor beta chain with its context. This receptor's antigen is unknown. No base quality values were provided; no much bigger clone lies one nucleotide off. This record comes from a study of blood T cell repertoires in COVID-19 (dated by TCRdb to the early 2020s). In terms of the full investigation: The collaborator samples originated in the United States, Italy and Spain and spanned the acute and convalescent phases of COVID-19. The samples were drawn from the first 160 participants of the ongoing ImmuneRACE study and from more than 1,000 subjects provided by 6 global collaborators. Deeply sampled blood TCRbeta repertoires from subjects exposed to, actively infected with, or recovered from COVID-19 were included in the dataset. The prospective study material was composed of cDNA or gDNA derived from T cells, B-cell-depleted T cells, or PBMCs. Where available, HLA class I and class II types were taken from metadata supplied by the sample provider and were not determined by assay-based typing. Nearly every sample came with metadata listing a de-identified subject ID, COVID-19 status, age in years and sex. The repertoires were released in a freely available public database intended as a resource for research on the immune response to SARS-CoV-2. The full study reports these points: The amount of clinical and demographic metadata varied by source and participant and was provided uncurated.

Trimmed from V: 4 bases; trimmed from J: 4 bases; junction bases lacking a gene match: 8. The germline V gene yields MDHEN for CDR1 and SYDVKM for CDR2. Counted from cysteine to phenylalanine, this CDR3 has 16 amino acids. Of all the DNA, just the CDR3 is kept, 48 bases in frame from base 1. Each collaborating institution followed its own protocols to collect whole blood in K2EDTA tubes. For TCRbeta analysis, collaborators shipped samples in one of three forms: frozen whole blood, isolated PBMCs, or DNA extracted from either of those sample types. TCRbeta CDR3 regions were amplified from genomic DNA by means of the immunoSEQ Assay, a bias-controlled multiplex PCR. In the paper's pipeline: Within the assay, amplification of reference gene primers was used to estimate how many nucleated cells each sample contained. To quantify the absolute abundance of each unique TCRbeta CDR3 rearrangement, sequence reads were collapsed and filtered. For each sample, productive Simpson clonality was calculated as the square root of Simpson's diversity index across productive rearrangements. TCRdb carries this immuneACCESS record with in-frame sequences only. Its versions omit some clonotypes, under half of them owing to an unresolved V gene in the studies checked, with the rest unexplained. The V and J calls and clone size come from that table; D and trimming were worked out from the DNA. This sample lists 80,000 to 95,000 clones; over 80% were detected once. The ten largest clones represent roughly 32% of the sample.

Material for sequencing was peripheral blood. This receptor was taken from a woman older than 75 with active or convalescent COVID-19. The rearranged segments are TRBV28 and TRBJ2-1; 9 middle bases align to TRBD2. The CDR3 region has the sequence CASSSSSGGSYNEQFF. The sequence in DNA is TGTGCCAGCAGTTCCTCCAGCGGGGGGTCTTACAATGAGCAGTTCTTC.